The 11 T cell receptor beta chains in this list originate from one sample, sequenced in a study of T cells after yellow fever vaccination. TCRdb called the 5' RACE reads again in MiXCR, with one record for every CDR3 protein. This sample has hundreds of thousands of distinct CDR3 sequences, with 15% to 20% found just once. The sequenced sample was PBMCs, obtained before the yellow fever booster vaccination. These receptors came from a man aged 18 to 30 who received the YFV17D yellow fever vaccine.

In its sample, this clonotype was seen a few times. CDR3 sequence (DNA): TGTGCCAGCAGCCGGTCGGACAGGGGAGGAGGCTACACCTTC. The encoded protein is CASSRSDRGGGYTF. This chain links TRBV6-5 with TRBJ1-2, with 9 bases aligning to TRBD1. Unmatched junction bases numbered 10, after V lost 6 bases and J lost 8 bases. This CDR3 is built from 14 residues. Germline lookup yields CDR1 MNHEY and CDR2 SVGAGI.

The V gene is TRBV6-6, the J gene TRBJ1-1, with D maybe TRBD1 (5 bases). The CDR3 covers 15 residues. CDR1 and CDR2 from the germline V gene are MNHNY and SVGAGI (reference sequence). V lost 6 bases and J 2 bases, leaving 16 bases between the germline ends. The CDR3 DNA reads as TGTGCCAGCAGCCCCCCAGGGTTGGGCAACACTGAAGCTTTCTTT. This codes for CASSPPGLGNTEAFF.

The chain combines TRBV5-1 with TRBJ2-1; D is undetermined. The germline V and J ends were trimmed by 3 bases and 0 bases, with 13 bases remaining between them. Germline CDR1 is SGHRS and CDR2 is YFSETQ. There are 16 residues in the CDR3. The DNA for the CDR3 is TGCGCCAGCAGCTACCAATCCCCCCGCTCCTACAATGAGCAGTTCTTC. Its translation: CASSYQSPRSYNEQFF.

V gene TRBV20-1 combines with J gene TRBJ2-5, with a tentative D call TRBD1 (6 bases). The CDR3 length is 11 residues. Germline V gene lookup returns CDR1 DFQATT and CDR2 SNEGSKA (reference sequence). Trimming shortened V by 7 bases and J by 3 bases, and 9 bases separated the two germline ends. This chain's CDR3 is CSVAGEETQYF. CDR3 DNA: TGCAGTGTGGCAGGGGAAGAGACCCAGTACTTC.

This clonotype appeared a few times. The chain couples TRBV2 to TRBJ2-3; no clear D. V shed 8 bases and J shed 1 base, with 10 bases lying between them. The CDR3 is 13 amino acids. In germline, CDR1 is SNHLY, CDR2 FYNNEI. Written as DNA, the CDR3 is TGTGCCAGCGGCAAGGGCGGCACAGATACGCAGTATTTT. Protein product: CASGKGGTDTQYF.

The chain combines TRBV7-2 with TRBJ2-3, with TRBD2 as a possible D gene (7 bases). Trimming removed 2 bases from V and 4 bases from J, with 13 bases in between. Germline V lookup: CDR1 SGHTA, CDR2 FQGNSA. The CDR3 sequence is 15 residues long. The CDR3 coding sequence is TGTGCCAGCAGCTTATCCCTAGGGGGGGCAGATACGCAGTATTTT. As protein: CASSLSLGGADTQYF.

In its sample, this clonotype was seen a few times. The CDR3: CASSQEKGLGYTF. In DNA, the CDR3 is TGTGCCAGCAGCCAAGAAAAGGGGCTCGGCTACACCTTC. V gene TRBV4-2 combines with J gene TRBJ1-2, with D possibly TRBD1 on 5 matching bases. Trimming cost V 0 bases and J 8 bases, with 10 bases left between them. The germline V gene has CDR1 LGHNA and CDR2 YNFKEQ. The CDR3 runs to 13 residues.

This rearrangement joins TRBV29-1 to TRBJ2-4; perhaps TRBD2 as D (5 bases). The germline V and J ends were trimmed by 1 base and 0 bases, with 7 bases remaining between them. CDR1 is SQVTM, CDR2 ANQGSEA, per germline. CDR3 length equals 14 residues. Here the CDR3 DNA reads TGCAGCGTTGAAGGAGGGCTAGCCAAAAACATTCAGTACTTC. The encoded protein is CSVEGGLAKNIQYF.

The chain joins TRBV30 to TRBJ2-5, with TRBD2 matching over 10 bases. The V gene end was trimmed by 3 bases and the J gene end by 1 base; junction bases not matched to a gene: 5. The CDR3 is made up of 15 amino acids. CDR1 GTSNPN and CDR2 SVGIG come from the germline V gene (reference sequence). CDR3 bases: TGTGCCTGGAGACTAGCGGGGACCCTCCAAGAGACCCAGTACTTC. It encodes CAWRLAGTLQETQYF.

The sample holds a few counts of this clonotype. The CDR3 DNA sequence: TGCAGTGCCCATGATGAAGAGACCCAGTACTTC. Translated, it gives CSAHDEETQYF. This chain joins TRBV20-1 and TRBJ2-5; D is undetermined. V was clipped by 6 bases and J by 3 bases, with 8 bases between them. This CDR3 has 11 amino acids. Germline V gene data show CDR1 as DFQATT and CDR2 as SNEGSKA (reference sequence).

This clonotype came up a few times. This chain links TRBV7-9 with TRBJ2-1; D might be TRBD2 (5 bases). V gave up 5 bases and J gave up 7 bases, with 18 bases separating them. There are 15 residues in the CDR3. Germline assignment: CDR1 SEHNR and CDR2 FQNEAQ (reference sequence). The CDR3 region has the DNA TGTGCCAGCAGCCCGACGAGAGGGTACACAAATGAGCAGTTCTTC. Amino acid sequence: CASSPTRGYTNEQFF.